This record covers a single T cell receptor beta chain. What it binds is not known. This specimen belongs to a study of Ad26.COV2.S vaccination and SARS-CoV-2 variants. Study-wide context: Donor was in the COV1001 Ad26.COV2.S trial arm. Study conclusions and caveats: Reportedly, spike-specific CD8+ and CD4+ T cell responses achieved substantial breadth once vaccination had taken place. Across vaccine and placebo recipients, the breadth of non-spike TCRs was similar.

As to treatment: 19 received Ad26.COV2.S at low or high dose, single or two shots; several received placebo; per-sample allocation not given. Collection of the samples took place on day 63 after the first injection of vaccine or placebo. Whoever gave the sample was an adult aged 18-55 years in Boston. CDR1 is MNHEY and CDR2 is SMNVEV in the germline V gene (reference sequence). Trimming took 5 bases from V and 3 from J, leaving 14 bases between them. CDR3 size: 14 residues. Using immunoSEQ multiplex PCR, the repertoire was profiled, and TCRdb retains in-frame clones only, with some absent. The repertoire holds roughly 300,000 clones, with approximately 90% as singletons.

This rearrangement joins TRBV27 to TRBJ2-7; D is perhaps TRBD2 (5 bases). Specimen: peripheral blood, collected in a trial of Ad26.COV2.S vaccine versus placebo. The sequence derives from a person between 18 and 60 years old who received the Ad26.COV2.S COVID-19 vaccine or a placebo. The CDR3 nucleotides are TGTGCCAGCAGTCCCAAGGCTAGCTTCTACGAGCAGTACTTC. Amino acids: CASSPKASFYEQYF.